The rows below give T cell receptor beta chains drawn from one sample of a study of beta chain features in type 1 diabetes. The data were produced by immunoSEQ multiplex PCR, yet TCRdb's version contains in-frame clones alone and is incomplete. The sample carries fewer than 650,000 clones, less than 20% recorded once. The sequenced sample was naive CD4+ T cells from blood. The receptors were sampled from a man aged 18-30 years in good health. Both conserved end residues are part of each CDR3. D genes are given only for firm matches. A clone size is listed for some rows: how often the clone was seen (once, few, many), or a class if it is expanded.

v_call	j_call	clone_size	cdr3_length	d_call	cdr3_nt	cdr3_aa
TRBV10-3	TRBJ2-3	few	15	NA	TGTGCCATCAGTGGAATCCTAGCAGGCACAGATACGCAGTATTTT	CAISGILAGTDTQYF
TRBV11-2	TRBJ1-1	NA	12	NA	TGTGCCAGCAGCCAACTGAACACTGAAGCTTTCTTT	CASSQLNTEAFF
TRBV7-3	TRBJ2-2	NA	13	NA	TGTGCCAGCAGCGCGGACGCCTTCGGGGAGCTGTTTTTT	CASSADAFGELFF
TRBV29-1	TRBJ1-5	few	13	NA	TGCAGCGTTATCCCCGGAGGGGGAGGGCCCCAGCATTTT	CSVIPGGGGPQHF
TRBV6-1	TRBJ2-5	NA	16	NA	TGTGCCAGCAGTGAAGCGACGAACAGGATACAAGAGACCCAGTACTTC	CASSEATNRIQETQYF
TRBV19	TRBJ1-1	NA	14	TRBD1	TGTGCCAGTAGTAACCCCGGGACAGCCTTGGAAGCTTTCTTT	CASSNPGTALEAFF
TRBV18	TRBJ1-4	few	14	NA	TGTGCCAGCTCACCAGGCACAGATGCCGAAAAACTGTTTTTT	CASSPGTDAEKLFF
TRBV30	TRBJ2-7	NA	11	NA	TGTGCCTGGAGTGTGAGACAGCGGCAGTACTTC	CAWSVRQRQYF
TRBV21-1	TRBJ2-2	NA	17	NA	TGTGCCAGCAGGTCCGGGACTAGCGGGTTGAACACCGGGGAGCTGTTTTTT	CASRSGTSGLNTGELFF
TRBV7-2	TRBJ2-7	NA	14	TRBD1	TGTGCCAGCAGCTCCGGGACAGGGTCCTACGAGCAGTACTTC	CASSSGTGSYEQYF
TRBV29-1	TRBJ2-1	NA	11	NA	TGCAGCGTTGATAGGGGCAATGAGCAGTTCTTC	CSVDRGNEQFF
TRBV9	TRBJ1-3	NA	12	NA	TGTGCCAGCAGCCCTCCTGGAAACACCATATATTTT	CASSPPGNTIYF
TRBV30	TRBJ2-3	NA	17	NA	TGTGCCTGGAGTGTGATGCGGGCTAGCCCTTTGGCAGATACGCAGTATTTT	CAWSVMRASPLADTQYF
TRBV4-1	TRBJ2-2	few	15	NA	TGCGCCAGCAGCCAAGAGGGGGGATACACCGGGGAGCTGTTTTTT	CASSQEGGYTGELFF
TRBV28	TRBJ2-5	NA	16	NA	TGTGCCAGCAGTTTAGGGCTAATAGGTGAACAAGAGACCCAGTACTTC	CASSLGLIGEQETQYF
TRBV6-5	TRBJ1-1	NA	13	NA	TGTGCCAGCAGACCTACAATGAACACTGAAGCTTTCTTT	CASRPTMNTEAFF
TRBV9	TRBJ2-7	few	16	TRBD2	TGTGCCAGCAGCGTCGGACTAGCGGGAGATCAGAGCGAGCAGTACTTC	CASSVGLAGDQSEQYF
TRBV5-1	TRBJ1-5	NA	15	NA	TGCGCCAGCAGCTTGGTCCCAGGGCTAGAGCAGCCCCAGCATTTT	CASSLVPGLEQPQHF
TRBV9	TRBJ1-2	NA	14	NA	TGTGCCAGCAGCGTAGAACAGAGGGCCTATGGCTACACCTTC	CASSVEQRAYGYTF
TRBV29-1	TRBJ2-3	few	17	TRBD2	TGCAGCGCATCCGGGACTAGCGGGGGGAGACTCACAGATACGCAGTATTTT	CSASGTSGGRLTDTQYF
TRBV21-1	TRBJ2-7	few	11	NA	TGTGCCAGCAGCAAAGGGGGGGAAGAGTACTTC	CASSKGGEEYF
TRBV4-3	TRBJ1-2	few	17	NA	TGCGCCAGCAGCCGCCACGGTTCCTACAGGGAGGTGAGGGGCTACACCTTC	CASSRHGSYREVRGYTF
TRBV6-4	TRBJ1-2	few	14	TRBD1	TGTGCCAGCAGTCCGACCGGGACAGGGGGTGGCTACACCTTC	CASSPTGTGGGYTF
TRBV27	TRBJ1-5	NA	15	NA	TGTGCCAGCAGTTTATCCCGGGGCGGGGGTCAGCCCCAGCATTTT	CASSLSRGGGQPQHF
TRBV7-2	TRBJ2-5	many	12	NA	TGTGCCAGCAGCAATCCGCTGGAGACCCAGTACTTC	CASSNPLETQYF
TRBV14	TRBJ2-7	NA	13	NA	TGTGCCAGCAGCCAAGTCCGAGGTATCGAGCAGTACTTC	CASSQVRGIEQYF
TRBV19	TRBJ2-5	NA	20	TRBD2	TGTGCCAGTAGTATAGGGCTGTTCGGGACTAGCGGGAGTTACCAAGAGACCCAGTACTTC	CASSIGLFGTSGSYQETQYF
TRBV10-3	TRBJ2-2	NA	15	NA	TGTGCCCTCAGGGAAAGCGGTGCTAACACCGGGGAGCTGTTTTTT	CALRESGANTGELFF
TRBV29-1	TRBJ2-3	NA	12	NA	TGCAGCGTTGCTTTATCCACAGATACGCAGTATTTT	CSVALSTDTQYF
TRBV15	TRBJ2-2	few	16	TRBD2	TGTGCCACCAGACCTGGACTAGCGGGAGGGATCGGGGAGCTGTTTTTT	CATRPGLAGGIGELFF
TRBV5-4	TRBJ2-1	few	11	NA	TGTGCCAGCAGCTATTCCGGGTTCCAGTTCTTC	CASSYSGFQFF
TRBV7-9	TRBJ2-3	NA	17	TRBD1	TGTGCCAGCAGCTTATTGGCCCGGACAGGGTCCACAGATACGCAGTATTTT	CASSLLARTGSTDTQYF
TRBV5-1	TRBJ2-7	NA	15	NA	TGCGCCAGCAGCTTGAATGGGGCGAGCTCCTACGAGCAGTACTTC	CASSLNGASSYEQYF
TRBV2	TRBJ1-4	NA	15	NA	TGTGCCAGCAGTGAAGACAGAGCAACTAATGAAAAACTGTTTTTT	CASSEDRATNEKLFF
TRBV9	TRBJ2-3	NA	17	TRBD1	TGTGCCAGCAGCCCTAGGGGGAACAGGGGGCGTCCAGATACGCAGTATTTT	CASSPRGNRGRPDTQYF
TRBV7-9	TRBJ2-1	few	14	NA	TGTGCCAGCAGCTTAGGGTCTGGAGTGAATGAGCAGTTCTTC	CASSLGSGVNEQFF
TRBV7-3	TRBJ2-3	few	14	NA	TGTGCCAGCAGCTTGGCCGGATCCACAGATACGCAGTATTTT	CASSLAGSTDTQYF
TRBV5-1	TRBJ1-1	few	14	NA	TGCGCCAGCAGCTTGTTAGAGGGGAAAACTGAAGCTTTCTTT	CASSLLEGKTEAFF